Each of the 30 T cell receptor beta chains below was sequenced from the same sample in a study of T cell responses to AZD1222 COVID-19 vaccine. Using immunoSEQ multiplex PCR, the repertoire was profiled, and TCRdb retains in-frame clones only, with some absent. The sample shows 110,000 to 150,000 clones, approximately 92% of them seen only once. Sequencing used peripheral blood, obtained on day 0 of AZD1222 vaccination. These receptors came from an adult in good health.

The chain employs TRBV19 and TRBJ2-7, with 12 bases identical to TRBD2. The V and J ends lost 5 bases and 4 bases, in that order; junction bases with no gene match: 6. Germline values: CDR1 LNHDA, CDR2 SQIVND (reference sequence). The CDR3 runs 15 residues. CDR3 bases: TGTGCCAGTAGTCCCCGACTAGCGGGAGAATACGAGCAGTACTTC. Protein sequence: CASSPRLAGEYEQYF.

CDR3 nucleotides: TGTGCCAGCAGCTCCCCAGGGGGTTCCCTTAATTCACCCCTCCACTTT. This gives the protein CASSSPGGSLNSPLHF. This chain uses TRBV11-2 with TRBJ1-6; 7 bases are shared with TRBD1. J lost 6 bases, V lost 4 bases, and 9 bases had no gene match. The CDR3 totals 16 residues. CDR1 and CDR2 from the germline V gene are SGHAT and FQNNGV. Full variable domain (missing parts from reference TRBV11-2 and TRBJ1-6): EAGVAQSPRYKIIEKRQSVAFWCNPISGHATLYWYQQILGQGPKLLIQFQNNGVVDDSQLPKDRFSAERLKGVDSTLKIQPAKLEDSAVYLCASSSPGGSLNSPLHFGNGTRLTVT.

Here the CDR3 DNA reads TGTGCCAGCAGTCGGACTGTCAACACTGAAGCTTTCTTT. This codes for CASSRTVNTEAFF. V usage is TRBV12-3 or TRBV12-4 and J usage is TRBJ1-1; D is unclear. The CDR3 runs to 13 residues. The ends were cut back, 5 bases at V and 2 bases at J, with 9 bases in the middle.

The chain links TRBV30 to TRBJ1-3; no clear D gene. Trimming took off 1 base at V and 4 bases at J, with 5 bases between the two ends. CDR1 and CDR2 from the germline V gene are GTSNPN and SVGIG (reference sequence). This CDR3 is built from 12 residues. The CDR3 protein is CAWSAIGNTIYF. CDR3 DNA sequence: TGTGCCTGGAGTGCTATCGGAAACACCATATATTTT.

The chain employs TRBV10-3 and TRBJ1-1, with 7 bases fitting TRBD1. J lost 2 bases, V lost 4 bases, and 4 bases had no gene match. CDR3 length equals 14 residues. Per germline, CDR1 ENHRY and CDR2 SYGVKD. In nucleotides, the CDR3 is TGTGCCATCAGTGGGAGACAGGGAAACACTGAAGCTTTCTTT. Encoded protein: CAISGRQGNTEAFF.

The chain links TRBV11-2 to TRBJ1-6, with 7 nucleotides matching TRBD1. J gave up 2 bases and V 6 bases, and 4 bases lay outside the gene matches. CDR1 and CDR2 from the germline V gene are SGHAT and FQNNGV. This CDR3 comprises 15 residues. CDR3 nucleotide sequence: TGTGCCAGCAGTTACAGGGGCACCTATAATTCACCCCTCCACTTT. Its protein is CASSYRGTYNSPLHF.

The CDR3: CASSPALFEKLFF. CDR3 nucleotide sequence: TGTGCCAGCAGCCCAGCTTTGTTTGAAAAACTGTTTTTT. The chain has TRBV5-4 and TRBJ1-4; D call uncertain. Trimming pared 4 bases from V and 7 bases from J, leaving 11 bases between. Germline V gene lookup returns CDR1 SGHNT and CDR2 YYREEE (reference sequence). The CDR3 is made up of 13 amino acids.

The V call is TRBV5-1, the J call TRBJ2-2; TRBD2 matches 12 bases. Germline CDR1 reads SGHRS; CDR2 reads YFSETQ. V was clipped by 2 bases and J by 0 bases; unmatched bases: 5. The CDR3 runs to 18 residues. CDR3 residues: CASSFQTSGSANTGELFF. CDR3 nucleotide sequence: TGCGCCAGCAGCTTCCAGACTAGCGGGAGTGCGAACACCGGGGAGCTGTTTTTT.

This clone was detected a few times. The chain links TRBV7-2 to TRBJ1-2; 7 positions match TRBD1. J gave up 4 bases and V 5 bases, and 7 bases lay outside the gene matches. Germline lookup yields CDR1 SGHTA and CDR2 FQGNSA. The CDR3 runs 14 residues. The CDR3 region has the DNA TGTGCCAGCAGCCGGGCAGGGGGAGGCTATGGCTACACCTTC. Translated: CASSRAGGGYGYTF.

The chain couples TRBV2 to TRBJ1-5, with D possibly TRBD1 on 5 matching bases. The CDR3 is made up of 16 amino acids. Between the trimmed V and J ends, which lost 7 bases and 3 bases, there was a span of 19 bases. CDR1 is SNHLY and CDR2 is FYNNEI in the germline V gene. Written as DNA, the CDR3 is TGTGCCAGCACGCCGGGGCAGGGTCTTTTCAATCAGCCCCAGCATTTT. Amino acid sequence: CASTPGQGLFNQPQHF.

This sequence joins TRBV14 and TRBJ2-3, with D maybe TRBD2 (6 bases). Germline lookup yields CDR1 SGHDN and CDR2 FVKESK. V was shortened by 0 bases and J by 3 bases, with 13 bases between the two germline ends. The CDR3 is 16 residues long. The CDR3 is CASSQEGVGRTDTQYF. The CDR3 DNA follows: TGTGCCAGCAGCCAAGAGGGAGTAGGGAGGACAGATACGCAGTATTTT.

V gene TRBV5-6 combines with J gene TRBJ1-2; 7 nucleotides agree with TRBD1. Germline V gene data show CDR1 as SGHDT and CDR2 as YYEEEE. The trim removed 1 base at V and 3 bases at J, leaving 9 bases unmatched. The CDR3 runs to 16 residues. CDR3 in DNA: TGTGCCAGCAGCTTGACTCCGGGACAGATGTACTATGGCTACACCTTC. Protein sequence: CASSLTPGQMYYGYTF.

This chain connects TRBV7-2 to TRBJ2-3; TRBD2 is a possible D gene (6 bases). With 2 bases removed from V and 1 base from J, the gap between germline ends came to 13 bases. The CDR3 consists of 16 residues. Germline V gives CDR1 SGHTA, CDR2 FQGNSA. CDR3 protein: CASSLSPGAGTDTQYF. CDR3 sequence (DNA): TGTGCCAGCAGCTTAAGTCCGGGAGCAGGCACAGATACGCAGTATTTT.

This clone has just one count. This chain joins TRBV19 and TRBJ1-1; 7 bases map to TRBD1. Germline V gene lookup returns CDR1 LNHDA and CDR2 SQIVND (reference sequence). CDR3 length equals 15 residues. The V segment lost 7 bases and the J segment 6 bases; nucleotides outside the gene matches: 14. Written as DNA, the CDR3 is TGTGCCAGTAACGCCGACAGGGCCCTAATGTCTGAAGCTTTCTTT. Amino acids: CASNADRALMSEAFF.

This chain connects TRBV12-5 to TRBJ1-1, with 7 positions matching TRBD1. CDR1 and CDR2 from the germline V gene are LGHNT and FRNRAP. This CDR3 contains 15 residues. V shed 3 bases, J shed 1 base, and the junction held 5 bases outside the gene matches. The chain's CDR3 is CASGFLDRANTEAFF. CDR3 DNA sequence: TGTGCTAGTGGTTTCCTAGACAGGGCGAACACTGAAGCTTTCTTT.

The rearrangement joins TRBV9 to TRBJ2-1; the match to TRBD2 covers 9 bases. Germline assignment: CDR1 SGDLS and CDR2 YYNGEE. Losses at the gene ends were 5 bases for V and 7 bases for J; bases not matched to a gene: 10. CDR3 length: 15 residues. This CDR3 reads CASRKGLANLNEQFF. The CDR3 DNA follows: TGTGCCAGCAGGAAGGGACTAGCCAACCTTAATGAGCAGTTCTTC.

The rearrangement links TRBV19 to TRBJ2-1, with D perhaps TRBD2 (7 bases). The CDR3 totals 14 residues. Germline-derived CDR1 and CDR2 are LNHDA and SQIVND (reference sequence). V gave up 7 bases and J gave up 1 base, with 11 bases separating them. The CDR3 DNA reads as TGTGCCAGTAATAAGGGGGGGTCCTACAATGAGCAGTTCTTC. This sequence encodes CASNKGGSYNEQFF.

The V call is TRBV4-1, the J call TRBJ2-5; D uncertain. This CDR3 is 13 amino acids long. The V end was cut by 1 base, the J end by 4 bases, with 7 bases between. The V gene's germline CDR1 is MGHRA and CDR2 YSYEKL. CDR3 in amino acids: CASSQVGRETQYF. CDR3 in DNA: TGCGCCAGCAGCCAAGTAGGTCGAGAGACCCAGTACTTC.

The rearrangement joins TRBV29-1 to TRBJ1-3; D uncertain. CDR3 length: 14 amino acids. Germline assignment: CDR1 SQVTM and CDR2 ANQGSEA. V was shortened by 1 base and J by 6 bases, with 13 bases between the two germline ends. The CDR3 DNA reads TGCAGCGTTGAAGCGCCCGGAAGGCCAAACACCATATATTTT. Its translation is CSVEAPGRPNTIYF.

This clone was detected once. CDR3 sequence (DNA): TGTGCCAGCAGCTTGACTAGCGGGAACTACGAGCAGTTCTTC. Translation: CASSLTSGNYEQFF. This chain connects TRBV5-6 to TRBJ2-1, with 10 nucleotides matching TRBD2. The CDR3 covers 14 residues. Germline loops: CDR1 SGHDT, CDR2 YYEEEE. Germline trimming cut 1 base from V and 10 bases from J; bases unmatched to any gene: 5.

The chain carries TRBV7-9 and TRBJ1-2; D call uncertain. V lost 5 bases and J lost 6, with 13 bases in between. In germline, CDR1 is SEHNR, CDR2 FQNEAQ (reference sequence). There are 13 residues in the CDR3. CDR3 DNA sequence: TGTGCCAGCAGCCCCTTGAGTAGTAATGGCTACACCTTC. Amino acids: CASSPLSSNGYTF.

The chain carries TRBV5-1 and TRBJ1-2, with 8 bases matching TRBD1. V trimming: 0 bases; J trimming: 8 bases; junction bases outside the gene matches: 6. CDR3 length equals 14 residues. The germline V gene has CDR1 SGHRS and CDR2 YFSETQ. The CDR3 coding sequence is TGCGCCAGCAGCTTGGCTACAGGGGGTATCGGCTACACCTTC. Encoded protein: CASSLATGGIGYTF. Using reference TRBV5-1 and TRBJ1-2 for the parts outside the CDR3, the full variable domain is KAGVTQTPRYLIKTRGQQVTLSCSPISGHRSVSWYQQTPGQGLQFLFEYFSETQRNKGNFPGRFSGRQFSNSRSEMNVSTLELGDSALYLCASSLATGGIGYTFGSGTRLTVV.

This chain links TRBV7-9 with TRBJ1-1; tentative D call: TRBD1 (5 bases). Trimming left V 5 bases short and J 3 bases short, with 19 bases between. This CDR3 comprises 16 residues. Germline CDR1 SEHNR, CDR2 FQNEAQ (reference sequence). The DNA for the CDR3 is TGTGCCAGCAGCGCCGGAGGGTGGGGGGATGACACTGAAGCTTTCTTT. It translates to CASSAGGWGDDTEAFF.

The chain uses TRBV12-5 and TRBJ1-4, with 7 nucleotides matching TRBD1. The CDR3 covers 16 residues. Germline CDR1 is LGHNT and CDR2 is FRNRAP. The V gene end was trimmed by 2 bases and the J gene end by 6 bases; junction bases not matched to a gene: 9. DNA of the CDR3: TGTGCTAGTGGTTTGTTAAAGACAGGGTTAGATGAAAAACTGTTTTTT. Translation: CASGLLKTGLDEKLFF.

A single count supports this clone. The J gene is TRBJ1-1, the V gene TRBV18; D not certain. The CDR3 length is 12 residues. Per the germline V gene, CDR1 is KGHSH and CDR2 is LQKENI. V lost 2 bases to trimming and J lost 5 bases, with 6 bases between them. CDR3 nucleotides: TGTGCCAGCTCACCAGCGGGGACTGAAGCTTTCTTT. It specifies CASSPAGTEAFF.

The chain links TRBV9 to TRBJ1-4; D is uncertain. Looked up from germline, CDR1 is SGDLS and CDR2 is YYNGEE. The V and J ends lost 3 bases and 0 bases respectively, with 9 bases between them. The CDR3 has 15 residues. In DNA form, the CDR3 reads TGTGCCAGCAGCGGACACACAACAACTAATGAAAAACTGTTTTTT. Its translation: CASSGHTTTNEKLFF.

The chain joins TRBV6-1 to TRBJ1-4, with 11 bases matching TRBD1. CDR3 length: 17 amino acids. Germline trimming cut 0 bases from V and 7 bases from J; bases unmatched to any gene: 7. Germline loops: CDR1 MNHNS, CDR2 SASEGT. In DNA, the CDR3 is TGTGCCAGCAGTGAAGCCCGAGCCGGGACAGGGGGTGAAAAACTGTTTTTT. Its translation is CASSEARAGTGGEKLFF.

The CDR3 is CASSFRTGRTEAFF. CDR3 coding DNA: TGTGCCAGCAGTTTTCGGACAGGGAGAACTGAAGCTTTCTTT. This chain joins TRBV5-4 and TRBJ1-1; 8 bases match TRBD1. Trimming cost V 5 bases and J 5 bases; bases outside gene matches: 8. Germline V gene lookup returns CDR1 SGHNT and CDR2 YYREEE (reference sequence). This CDR3 region has 14 residues.

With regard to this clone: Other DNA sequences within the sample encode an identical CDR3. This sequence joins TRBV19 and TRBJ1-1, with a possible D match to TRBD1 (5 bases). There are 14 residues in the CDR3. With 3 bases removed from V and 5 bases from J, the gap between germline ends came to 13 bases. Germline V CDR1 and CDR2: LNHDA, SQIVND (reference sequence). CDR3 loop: CASSIRGEGTEAFF. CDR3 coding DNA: TGTGCCAGTAGTATTCGAGGTGAGGGGACTGAAGCTTTCTTT. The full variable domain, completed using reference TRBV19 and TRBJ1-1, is DGGITQSPKYLFRKEGQNVTLSCEQNLNHDAMYWYRQDPGQGLRLIYYSQIVNDFQKGDIAEGYSVSREKKESFPLTVTSAQKNPTAFYLCASSIRGEGTEAFFGQGTRLTVV.

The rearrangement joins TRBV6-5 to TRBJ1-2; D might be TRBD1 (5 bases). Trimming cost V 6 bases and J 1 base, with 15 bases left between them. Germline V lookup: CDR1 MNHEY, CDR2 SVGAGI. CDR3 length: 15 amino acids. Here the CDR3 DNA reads TGTGCCAGCAGAGCCGACAGCCTACTTAACTATGGCTACACCTTC. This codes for CASRADSLLNYGYTF.